This TCR beta chain was sequenced in a study of technical replicates of blood from several donors. The CDR3 totals 17 residues. The V end lost 1 base, the J end lost 2 bases, and 15 bases lay between the germline ends. Germline lookup yields CDR1 SGHVS and CDR2 FNYEAQ. Only in-frame clones appear in the TCRdb table, and some are missing; sequencing was by immunoSEQ multiplex PCR. The repertoire holds approximately 82,000 clones, with approximately 94% as singletons. This clone was found once. Sequenced input: T cells isolated from PBMCs. This chain uses TRBV7-6 with TRBJ2-4; D may be TRBD2 (5 bases). This clonotype was obtained from a human donor in good health. The CDR3 nucleotides read TGTGCCAGCAGCTTAGGGGCCCTCCGGGGAACCAAAAACATTCAGTACTTC. This encodes CASSLGALRGTKNIQYF.